A selection of T cell receptor beta chains follows, all from one sample in a study of blood T cell repertoires in COVID-19. Here immunoSEQ multiplex PCR was the method, and the copy in TCRdb shows in-frame clones only, minus some. This table has 110,000 or so clones, about 88% appearing once. The sequenced sample was peripheral blood. The receptors originated from a woman aged 70-85 years who had recovered from COVID-19. Both conserved end residues are part of each CDR3. Fields, in order: J gene, D gene, clone size, V gene, CDR3 DNA, CDR3 protein. The D gene is left open where the match is weak. For some rows the clone size is stated as once, few or many, or as a class when expanded; others skip it.

TRBJ1-6,-,-,TRBV9,TGTGCCAGCAGCCAAGGGTGGGGGTCGGGGGCACCCCTCCACTTT,CASSQGWGSGAPLHF
TRBJ2-7,-,-,TRBV18,TGTGCCAGCTCACCCAATTTAGCGGACCTGTACGAGCAGTACTTC,CASSPNLADLYEQYF
TRBJ2-3,TRBD1,-,TRBV11-2,TGTGCCAGCAGCCCCGGACAGGGACCTACAGATACGCAGTATTTT,CASSPGQGPTDTQYF
TRBJ1-2,-,-,TRBV6-5,TGTGCCAGCAGCCCACCGGGGGGGGTCCTCTATGGCTACACCTTC,CASSPPGGVLYGYTF
TRBJ2-3,TRBD2,-,TRBV27,TGTGCCAGCAGTTTTTTGCGGGGGAGTATCACAGATACGCAGTATTTT,CASSFLRGSITDTQYF
TRBJ1-6,-,-,TRBV9,TGTGCCAGCAGCCCCCGCGGGGGGGGGTTGAATTCACCCCTCCACTTT,CASSPRGGGLNSPLHF
TRBJ1-6,TRBD1,-,TRBV6-5,TGTGCCAGCAGTTACTCGACCGGGACAGGGCTACCCCTCCACTTT,CASSYSTGTGLPLHF
TRBJ2-7,TRBD1,-,TRBV6-5,TGTGCCAGCAGGTCGAGGGGGACAGGCATCTACGAGCAGTACTTC,CASRSRGTGIYEQYF
TRBJ1-3,-,-,TRBV5-5,TGTGCCAGCAGCTTGATGACAGTTCAAGGAAACACCATATATTTT,CASSLMTVQGNTIYF
TRBJ1-1,-,-,TRBV5-1,TGCGCCAGCACCCAGGGGTTTTCCAGGTTCTTT,CASTQGFSRFF
TRBJ2-3,-,once,TRBV30,TGTGCCTGGAGCGTTTTGGAGGCAGGGGGCACAGATACGCAGTATTTT,CAWSVLEAGGTDTQYF
TRBJ2-7,-,-,TRBV2,TGTGCCAGCAGAGCCGCTAGGAACGAGCAGTACTTC,CASRAARNEQYF
TRBJ2-5,-,-,TRBV6-5,TGTGCCAGCAGTCGTGACAGGATCGAGGAGACCCAGTACTTC,CASSRDRIEETQYF
TRBJ2-7,-,few,TRBV3-1/TRBV3-2,TGTGCCAGCAGCCAAGATTTGGCTAGCGAGCATTACTCCTACGAGCAGTACTTC,CASSQDLASEHYSYEQYF
TRBJ2-7,-,few,TRBV6-6,TGTGCCAGCAGTCCGAACTTCAGGGGATTCGACTCCTACGAGCAGTACTTC,CASSPNFRGFDSYEQYF
TRBJ2-7,TRBD2,once,TRBV30,TGTGCCTCCATAATCCCAGCGGGGCGCCGCTCCTACGAGCAGTACTTC,CASIIPAGRRSYEQYF
TRBJ2-5,TRBD1,-,TRBV6-6,TGTGCCAGCAGTACCACAGGGGGCTCAGGGACCCAGTACTTC,CASSTTGGSGTQYF
TRBJ2-5,-,-,TRBV7-9,TGTGCCAGCAGCAAAAGCGGGTTTTGGGATTTGGAGACCCAGTACTTC,CASSKSGFWDLETQYF
TRBJ2-1,TRBD1,once,TRBV9,TGTGCCAGCAGCTTAGGGACAGATCTTTACAATGAGCAGTTCTTC,CASSLGTDLYNEQFF
TRBJ2-7,TRBD2,-,TRBV28,TGTGCCAGCAGTCCGGGGGGAACTCCCTACGAGCAGTACTTC,CASSPGGTPYEQYF
TRBJ2-4,TRBD1,-,TRBV6-5,TGTGCCAGCAGCCGACAGGGGAACATTCAGTACTTC,CASSRQGNIQYF
TRBJ2-1,TRBD2,-,TRBV5-1,TGCGCCAGCAGGAGTCCGGGACTAGCGTCCAATGAGCAGTTCTTC,CASRSPGLASNEQFF
TRBJ2-7,-,-,TRBV3-1/TRBV3-2,TGTGCCAGCAGCCAAGATACCAGGCTTCCTTACGAGCAGTACTTC,CASSQDTRLPYEQYF
TRBJ1-3,-,-,TRBV11-3,TGTGCCAGCAGTCTCCGAACAGGAAACACCATATATTTT,CASSLRTGNTIYF